These T cell receptor beta chains were read from a single sample in a study of blood T cell repertoires in COVID-19. Data came from immunoSEQ multiplex PCR; TCRdb stores just in-frame clones and leaves some out. This table holds 100,000 to 150,000 clones, about 88% found once. The sample comprised peripheral blood. Every receptor here comes from a woman of 80 years or more with acute or convalescent COVID-19. Each CDR3 is given with its conserved first and last residue.

V	J	length	CDR3
TRBV5-4	TRBJ2-1	16	CASSQKLAGGLNEQFF
TRBV5-6	TRBJ1-4	16	CASSVNRGATNEKLFF
TRBV9	TRBJ2-2	15	CASSKSGTNTGELFF
TRBV5-6	TRBJ2-7	16	CASSLFPGQISYEQYF
TRBV6-1	TRBJ2-4	14	CASSDPGYPAIQYF
TRBV11-2	TRBJ1-6	17	CASSLGLQGSGNSPLHF
TRBV4-1	TRBJ1-4	16	CASSQVWGTGDEKLFF
TRBV5-6	TRBJ2-1	16	CASSSSRAGGTNEQFF
TRBV2	TRBJ2-1	13	CASSVWGDNEQFF
TRBV6-2/TRBV6-3	TRBJ2-5	15	CASSYTGTVQETQYF
TRBV5-1	TRBJ2-3	12	CASSSGQFTQYF
TRBV19	TRBJ1-2	15	CASHKGGQGRSGYTF
TRBV5-1	TRBJ2-5	18	CASSFPRWSGGQEETQYF
TRBV7-9	TRBJ2-7	13	CASSLYQGLEQYF
TRBV7-2	TRBJ2-1	16	CASSLGRGSSYNEQFF
TRBV7-9	TRBJ1-2	15	CASSLQTGGIYGYTF
TRBV18	TRBJ2-3	17	CASSPPYGIVSTDTQYF
TRBV7-2	TRBJ2-3	15	CASSLGGHPADTQYF
TRBV12-3/TRBV12-4	TRBJ2-7	13	CASSLAGGYEQYF
TRBV27	TRBJ1-2	18	CASSNTEGRLSANYGYTF
TRBV4-2	TRBJ2-2	15	CASSQVGGDTGELFF
TRBV5-1	TRBJ1-4	16	CASSPRGSTGNGKLFF
TRBV7-3	TRBJ1-5	15	CASSPDRASNQPQHF
TRBV27	TRBJ1-4	14	CASKRGQSNEKLFF
TRBV3-1/TRBV3-2	TRBJ1-2	16	CASSQRGGRANYGYTF
TRBV7-8	TRBJ1-1	12	CASSLGWTEAFF
TRBV9	TRBJ2-5	15	CASSLGLAEQETQYF
TRBV7-2	TRBJ1-2	14	CASSLQGVGYGYTF
TRBV15	TRBJ2-7	15	CATSRVGQGVNEQYF
TRBV24-1	TRBJ1-5	15	CATSDPRTGNQPQHF
TRBV29-1	TRBJ2-5	15	CSVGAPDRGTETQYF
TRBV7-3	TRBJ2-2	15	CASSTGTVNTGELFF
TRBV7-9	TRBJ1-2	11	CASSYRGGYTF
TRBV5-1	TRBJ2-3	14	CASSLEMATDTQYF
TRBV6-5	TRBJ2-1	15	CASSLGLGRNNEQFF
TRBV7-8	TRBJ2-7	17	CASSLGLAGPFPYEQYF
TRBV6-5	TRBJ2-7	13	CATRLAGVYEQYF
TRBV28	TRBJ1-4	15	CASSPGTAINEKLFF
TRBV28	TRBJ1-1	12	CASRGGRAEAFF
TRBV6-2/TRBV6-3	TRBJ1-5	14	CASSLGNRNQPQHF
TRBV7-3	TRBJ1-6	13	CASSLYRGRPLHF
TRBV11-2	TRBJ2-7	12	CASSLLSYEQYF
TRBV10-1	TRBJ1-2	12	CASSAGNYGYTF
TRBV6-5	TRBJ1-2	15	CASIEGLPQTYGYTF